A single sample is the source of the 3 T cell receptor beta chains below, sequenced in a study of T cell responses to AZD1222 COVID-19 vaccine. Clones were read by immunoSEQ multiplex PCR, and TCRdb kept only the in-frame ones, dropping some. The sample holds some 130,000 clones, approximately 88% seen once. The sequenced sample was peripheral blood, obtained 28 days after the second AZD1222 dose. These receptors were obtained from an adult who received the AZD1222 COVID-19 vaccine.

This clone came up once. The chain has TRBV3-1 (or the pseudogene TRBV3-2) and TRBJ2-2, with D hard to call. Germline V gene sequence: CDR1 LGHDT, CDR2 YNNKEL (reference sequence). V lost 4 bases and J lost 1, with 7 bases in between. This CDR3 spans 14 amino acids. The CDR3 protein is CASSPWENTGELFF. CDR3 sequence (DNA): TGTGCCAGCAGCCCATGGGAGAACACCGGGGAGCTGTTTTTT.

J is TRBJ1-1 and V is TRBV5-5; no clear D. The germline V gene has CDR1 SGHKS and CDR2 YYEKEE (reference sequence). The CDR3 extends over 13 amino acids. V was clipped by 0 bases and J by 1 base, with 4 bases between them. The DNA for the CDR3 is TGTGCCAGCAGCTTGGCCAGGAACACTGAAGCTTTCTTT. Encoded protein: CASSLARNTEAFF.

V and J are TRBV6-5 and TRBJ1-4; 10 nucleotides agree with TRBD1. The CDR3 is 14 residues long. Trimming at V came to 7 bases and at J to 7 bases, leaving 6 bases not matched to a gene. Germline V gene lookup returns CDR1 MNHEY and CDR2 SVGAGI. CDR3 nucleotide sequence: TGTGCCAGCACCAGGGACAGGGGAGGTGAAAAACTGTTTTTT. The encoded protein is CASTRDRGGEKLFF.